The 7 T cell receptor beta chains below all came from one sample that was sequenced in a study of beta chain features in type 1 diabetes. Of the isolated RNA, all was reverse transcribed, and so the sequenced material was expressed TCRB transcripts. Generated by immunoSEQ multiplex PCR, the TCRdb table keeps only in-frame clones and is missing some. Of fewer than 900,000 clones in the sample, about a sixth are singletons; the top ten hold around 0.02%. Sequencing was performed on naive CD4+ T cells from blood. These receptors originate from a woman aged 18-29 years in good health.

The rearrangement uses TRBV5-4 and TRBJ2-1, with 9 nucleotides matching TRBD2. The length of the CDR3 is 14 residues. Germline assignment: CDR1 SGHNT and CDR2 YYREEE (reference sequence). V shed 2 bases and J 4 bases; nucleotides not matched to a gene: 1. CDR3 protein: CASSFLAGYNEQFF. In DNA, the CDR3 is TGTGCCAGCAGCTTCCTAGCGGGGTACAATGAGCAGTTCTTC. Full variable domain (remainder filled in from reference TRBV5-4 and TRBJ2-1): ETGVTQSPTHLIKTRGQQVTLRCSSQSGHNTVSWYQQALGQGPQFIFQYYREEENGRGNFPPRFSGLQFPNYSSELNVNALELDDSALYLCASSFLAGYNEQFFGPGTRLTVL.

This clone was detected a few times. V usage is TRBV9 and J usage is TRBJ2-1, with 7 bases matching TRBD1. This CDR3 is 15 amino acids long. Germline V gene lookup returns CDR1 SGDLS and CDR2 YYNGEE. V shed 1 base, J shed 2 bases, and the junction held 3 bases outside the gene matches. This CDR3 reads CASSVRGTAYNEQFF. CDR3 DNA sequence: TGTGCCAGCAGCGTAAGAGGGACAGCCTACAATGAGCAGTTCTTC.

The chain employs TRBV28 and TRBJ1-4, with no clear D. With 5 bases removed from V and 1 base from J, the gap between germline ends came to 8 bases. Germline V CDR1 and CDR2: MDHEN, SYDVKM. The CDR3 runs to 14 residues. Here the CDR3 reads CASSPHGTNEKLFF. The CDR3, as DNA: TGTGCCAGCAGTCCGCACGGAACTAATGAAAAACTGTTTTTT.

The V call is TRBV4-2, the J call TRBJ2-1; either TRBD1 or TRBD2 may supply D (7 bases each). The germline V gene has CDR1 LGHNA and CDR2 YNFKEQ. The V end was cut by 5 bases, the J end by 4 bases, with 15 bases between. This CDR3 spans 15 amino acids. The DNA of the CDR3 is TGTGCCAGCAGCATTCGACAGGGAGGGTACAATGAGCAGTTCTTC. It encodes CASSIRQGGYNEQFF.

The rearrangement links TRBV4-2 to TRBJ1-3; D possibly corresponds to TRBD1 (6 bases). The CDR3 length is 15 residues. Germline V lookup: CDR1 LGHNA, CDR2 YNFKEQ. The germline V and J ends were trimmed by 4 bases and 0 bases, with 10 bases remaining between them. The CDR3 spells CASSPDSVSGNTIYF. The CDR3 nucleotides read TGTGCCAGCAGCCCGGACAGCGTCTCTGGAAACACCATATATTTT.

This clone appeared a few times. The V gene is TRBV7-2, the J gene TRBJ1-4; D is unresolved. Germline CDR1 SGHTA, CDR2 FQGNSA. V was trimmed by 4 bases and J by 7 bases, leaving 10 bases between them. CDR3 size: 13 residues. CDR3 nucleotide sequence: TGTGCCAGCAGCTCCCATGCGCGTGAAAAACTGTTTTTT. It encodes CASSSHAREKLFF.

The rearrangement links TRBV11-2 to TRBJ2-7; D is ambiguous. Trimming removed 8 bases at V and 2 bases at J, with 16 bases between. This CDR3 is built from 14 residues. Germline CDR1 SGHAT, CDR2 FQNNGV. CDR3 residues: CASQLNPDPYEQYF. CDR3 sequence (DNA): TGTGCCAGCCAACTTAATCCAGATCCCTACGAGCAGTACTTC.